These 30 T cell receptor beta chains were all obtained from the same sample, sequenced in a study of breast tumors, draining lymph nodes, adjacent tissues. The lymph nodes were axillary draining lymph nodes from breast cancer patients. TCRdb recomputed calls from the multiplex PCR reads with MiXCR, one row per CDR3 protein. This table holds about 230,000 distinct CDR3 sequences, about 30% found once. The sequenced sample was axillary lymph node tissue. The receptors shown here come from a female donor with breast cancer. Some clones in this sample may be carry-over from other donors' samples.

This clonotype showed up many times. The rearrangement uses TRBV25-1 and TRBJ2-3; a possible D gene is TRBD1 (6 bases). The CDR3 spans 14 residues. The germline gives CDR1 MGHDK, CDR2 SYGVNS. V dropped 5 bases and J dropped 1 base, with 10 bases sitting between them. In nucleotides, the CDR3 is TGTGCCAGCAGTAGCAGGGGAGGCACAGATACGCAGTATTTT. Its translation is CASSSRGGTDTQYF.

This clonotype was counted only a few times. The rearrangement joins TRBV6-6 to TRBJ2-7, with 14 bases lining up with TRBD2. The V gene's germline CDR1 is MNHNY and CDR2 SVGAGI (reference sequence). This CDR3 comprises 16 residues. V was pared by 5 bases and J by 3 bases, with 6 bases of the junction left unmatched. The CDR3 DNA reads TGTGCCAGCAGTCCCGGGACTAGCGGGAGAAACTACGAGCAGTACTTC. It translates to CASSPGTSGRNYEQYF.

This clonotype was picked up many times. The chain has TRBV13 and TRBJ2-3; TRBD1 aligns across 11 bases. The CDR3 loop spans 14 amino acids. Germline lookup yields CDR1 PRHDT and CDR2 FYEKMQ (reference sequence). Losses at the gene ends were 4 bases for V and 6 bases for J; bases not matched to a gene: 3. The CDR3 sequence: CASSSDRGHDTQYF. The DNA of the CDR3 is TGTGCCAGCAGCTCGGACAGGGGGCATGATACGCAGTATTTT.

Remarks on this clonotype: One base away lies a much larger clone, so this may be a sequencing read error. This rearrangement joins TRBV20-1 to TRBJ2-5, with 10 bases identical to TRBD2. J lost 7 bases, V lost 4 bases, and 9 bases had no gene match. The germline V gene encodes CDR1 DFQATT and CDR2 SNEGSKA (reference sequence). This CDR3 has 14 amino acids. The CDR3 bases are TGCAGTGCTAATAAGCGGGAGGGCCAGGCGACCCAGTACTTC. Encoded protein: CSANKREGQATQYF.

This clonotype was observed many times. The rearrangement joins TRBV3-1 to TRBJ1-6; D remains ambiguous. Germline values: CDR1 LGHDT, CDR2 YNNKEL (reference sequence). Between the trimmed V and J ends, which lost 0 bases and 0 bases, there was a span of 12 bases. The CDR3 consists of 18 residues. The CDR3 region has the DNA TGTGCCAGCAGCCAAGATCAGAGGACGAGCTCCTATAATTCACCCCTCCACTTT. Its protein product is CASSQDQRTSSYNSPLHF.

This clonotype was picked up a small number of times. V is TRBV4-1 and J is TRBJ1-1, with TRBD1 identical over 7 bases. This CDR3 has 20 residues. After removal of 0 bases from V and 1 base from J, the junction contained 17 bases not matched to a gene. CDR1 is MGHRA and CDR2 is YSYEKL in the germline V gene. The CDR3 protein is CASSQETIGTANIRNTEAFF. The CDR3 region has the DNA TGCGCCAGCAGCCAAGAGACAATTGGGACAGCAAATATCAGGAACACTGAAGCTTTCTTT.

This clonotype was counted ten times or more. The chain employs TRBV11-2 and TRBJ2-7, with 10 bases lining up with TRBD1. Trimming cost V 1 base and J 3 bases; bases outside gene matches: 3. This CDR3 has 15 amino acids. Germline CDR1 SGHAT, CDR2 FQNNGV. DNA of the CDR3: TGTGCCAGCAGCTTAGGGTGGACAGGGGGCTACGAGCAGTACTTC. Translation gives CASSLGWTGGYEQYF.

This clonotype was observed many times. The chain employs TRBV12-3 or TRBV12-4 and TRBJ2-2, with 8 bases lining up with TRBD1. This CDR3 is built from 16 residues. The J segment lost 5 bases and the V segment lost 5 bases, leaving 10 bases of the junction unmatched. The CDR3 here is CASSPLTGVGTGELFF. DNA of the CDR3: TGTGCCAGCAGTCCCCTGACAGGGGTAGGGACCGGGGAGCTGTTTTTT.

This clonotype appeared a few times. A much larger clone differs by one base, so this may be a read error. The chain employs TRBV19 and TRBJ2-7, with D hard to call. Trimming took off 7 bases at V and 0 bases at J, with 10 bases between the two ends. This CDR3 is 13 amino acids long. Germline CDR1 is LNHDA and CDR2 is SQIVND (reference sequence). In DNA form, the CDR3 reads TGTGCCAGTAAATCAGTGGGCTCCTACGAGCAGTACTTC. Translated: CASKSVGSYEQYF.

The chain combines TRBV30 with TRBJ2-2, with 7 positions matching TRBD1. The CDR3 runs to 15 residues. V lost 2 bases, J lost 7 bases, and 10 bases stayed unmatched. In germline, CDR1 is GTSNPN, CDR2 SVGIG (reference sequence). The CDR3: CAWSRRQGGHGELFF. The CDR3, as DNA: TGTGCCTGGAGTCGTAGACAGGGCGGTCACGGGGAGCTGTTTTTT.

This chain links TRBV2 with TRBJ2-3, with TRBD2 identical over 16 bases. The CDR3 runs to 18 residues. The germline V gene encodes CDR1 SNHLY and CDR2 FYNNEI. V dropped 5 bases and J dropped 2; count of bases not matched to a gene: 7. CDR3 sequence (DNA): TGTGCCAGCAGTTATGCCGGGACTAGCGGGAGGGTCACAGATACGCAGTATTTT. Translation: CASSYAGTSGRVTDTQYF.

The chain is built from TRBV29-1 and TRBJ1-2; no definite D call. The CDR3 sequence is 12 residues long. V was pared by 4 bases and J by 6 bases, with 12 bases between. Per the germline V gene, CDR1 is SQVTM and CDR2 is ANQGSEA. CDR3 protein: CSVVELNHGYTF. DNA for the CDR3: TGCAGCGTTGTGGAACTGAACCATGGCTACACCTTC. The variable domain in full, completed from reference TRBV29-1 and TRBJ1-2, reads SAVISQKPSRDICQRGTSLTIQCQVDSQVTMMFWYRQQPGQSLTLIATANQGSEATYESGFVIDKFPISRPNLTFSTLTVSNMSPEDSSIYLCSVVELNHGYTFGSGTRLTVV.

This clonotype occurred many times. The V gene is TRBV11-2, the J gene TRBJ2-7, with TRBD2 matching over 7 bases. The V gene's germline CDR1 is SGHAT and CDR2 FQNNGV. After removal of 5 bases from V and 5 bases from J, the junction contained 12 bases not matched to a gene. CDR3 length equals 15 residues. The CDR3 DNA sequence: TGTGCCAGCAGCCCAGAGCGGGACCCCACTAACGAGCAGTACTTC. This encodes CASSPERDPTNEQYF.

This clonotype has a count of ten or more. The V gene is TRBV28, the J gene TRBJ2-3; 9 positions agree with TRBD2. V trimming: 2 bases; J trimming: 4 bases; junction bases outside the gene matches: 13. CDR1 is MDHEN, CDR2 SYDVKM, per germline. This CDR3 comprises 18 residues. CDR3 protein: CASSLGFLAGSGADTQYF. The CDR3 coding sequence is TGTGCCAGCAGTTTAGGCTTTCTAGCGGGAAGTGGGGCAGATACGCAGTATTTT.

This clonotype was seen ten or more times. CDR3 loop: CASSSRGTPTNEQFF. DNA for the CDR3: TGTGCCAGCAGCTCTAGAGGGACTCCGACCAATGAGCAGTTCTTC. The chain couples TRBV7-2 to TRBJ2-1; perhaps TRBD2 as D (6 bases). V lost 4 bases and J lost 6, with 16 bases in between. The CDR3 totals 15 residues. Germline lookup yields CDR1 SGHTA and CDR2 FQGNSA.

Remarks on this clonotype: A junction boundary mismatches the germline segment, possibly from a read error. This rearrangement joins TRBV5-4 to TRBJ2-3, with 10 bases identical to TRBD2. The CDR3 sequence is 15 residues long. Germline V gene data show CDR1 as SGHNT and CDR2 as YYREEE (reference sequence). The CDR3 sequence: CASSPAGAGGDTQYF. The CDR3 DNA follows: TGCGCCAGCAGCCCAGCAGGAGCGGGAGGGGATACGCAGTATTTT.

This clonotype was counted many times. The V and J genes are TRBV5-8 and TRBJ2-1; possibly TRBD1 for D (6 bases). Deletions cut 0 bases from V and 5 bases from J, with 12 bases between. The CDR3 spans 15 residues. Germline V gene data show CDR1 as SGHTS and CDR2 as YDEGEE. The CDR3 spells CASSLEGKGDNEQFF. The CDR3 nucleotides are TGTGCCAGCAGCTTGGAGGGAAAGGGGGACAATGAGCAGTTCTTC.

The rearrangement uses TRBV5-8 and TRBJ2-3; 11 positions match TRBD2. Germline-derived CDR1 and CDR2 are SGHTS and YDEGEE. This CDR3 is 14 amino acids long. The V gene end was trimmed by 8 bases and the J gene end by 4 bases; junction bases not matched to a gene: 6. DNA for the CDR3: TGTGCCAGAGTACTAGCGGGAGCCCCAGATACGCAGTATTTT. Translated: CARVLAGAPDTQYF.

The rearrangement uses TRBV5-8 and TRBJ1-2, with 7 bases that match TRBD1. CDR3 length: 14 amino acids. CDR1 SGHTS and CDR2 YDEGEE come from the germline V gene. V lost 3 bases to trimming and J lost 8 bases; unmatched junction nucleotides: 10. CDR3 protein: CASSSDRAFGGYTF. CDR3 DNA sequence: TGTGCCAGCAGCTCCGACAGGGCGTTCGGAGGCTACACCTTC. The variable domain in full, completed from reference TRBV5-8 and TRBJ1-2, reads EAGVTQSPTHLIKTRGQQATLRCSPISGHTSVYWYQQALGLGLQFLLWYDEGEERNRGNFPPRFSGRQFPNYSSELNVNALELEDSALYLCASSSDRAFGGYTFGSGTRLTVV.

This clonotype was counted many times. This chain uses TRBV4-1 with TRBJ1-3; possibly TRBD1 for D (6 bases). Trimming left V 0 bases short and J 0 bases short, with 21 bases between. Looked up from germline, CDR1 is MGHRA and CDR2 is YSYEKL. The CDR3 covers 20 residues. CDR3 sequence: CASSQDTLGRRGYSGNTIYF. Written as DNA, the CDR3 is TGCGCCAGCAGCCAAGATACATTGGGCAGAAGGGGGTACTCTGGAAACACCATATATTTT.

This chain links TRBV10-3 with TRBJ2-1; D is unresolved. Trimming removed 0 bases from V and 0 bases from J, with 9 bases in between. The CDR3 is made up of 16 amino acids. In germline, CDR1 is ENHRY, CDR2 SYGVKD. CDR3 sequence: CAISESKEISYNEQFF. CDR3 DNA sequence: TGTGCCATCAGTGAGTCGAAGGAGATCTCCTACAATGAGCAGTTCTTC.

This clonotype has at least ten counts. The chain recombines TRBV10-3 with TRBJ2-1; the D gene is possibly TRBD1 (5 bases). CDR3 length: 15 amino acids. CDR1 and CDR2 from the germline V gene are ENHRY and SYGVKD. The ends were cut back, 0 bases at V and 6 bases at J, with 12 bases in the middle. The CDR3 nucleotides read TGTGCCATCAGTGAGTCGTCAGGGTGGGTCAATGAGCAGTTCTTC. It encodes CAISESSGWVNEQFF.

The chain combines TRBV7-2 with TRBJ1-1; D perhaps matches TRBD1 (5 bases). The CDR3 has 13 residues. V lost 8 bases and J lost 2, with 12 bases in between. In germline, CDR1 is SGHTA, CDR2 FQGNSA. The CDR3 nucleotides read TGTGCCAGCGGGGCGGACTCCAACACTGAAGCTTTCTTT. It translates to CASGADSNTEAFF.

This clonotype was seen many times. The chain recombines TRBV28 with TRBJ2-1, with 7 bases fitting TRBD2. Germline loops: CDR1 MDHEN, CDR2 SYDVKM. The CDR3 has 14 residues. J was trimmed by 4 bases and V by 5 bases; bases with no gene match: 5. The CDR3 loop reads CASSTGGRYNEQFF. CDR3 in DNA: TGTGCCAGCAGTACGGGGGGTAGGTACAATGAGCAGTTCTTC.

V usage is TRBV6-1 and J usage is TRBJ2-6; 7 positions match TRBD2. The V and J ends lost 11 bases and 4 bases, in that order; junction bases with no gene match: 11. The germline CDR1 and CDR2 sequences are MNHNS and SASEGT. The CDR3 has 15 amino acids. This chain's CDR3 is CAGRSGGSGANVLTF. The CDR3 nucleotides are TGTGCCGGCCGTTCGGGGGGATCCGGGGCCAACGTCCTGACTTTC.

With respect to this clonotype: Possible read error: a much larger clone is one base away. The rearrangement joins TRBV27 to TRBJ2-7, with 7 bases that match TRBD1. The ends lost 6 bases at V and 2 bases at J; junction bases unmatched: 10. The CDR3 spans 15 residues. Germline-derived CDR1 and CDR2 are MNHEY and SMNVEV (reference sequence). The CDR3 sequence: CASRQDRVGPYEQYF. The DNA of the CDR3 is TGTGCCAGCAGGCAAGACAGGGTGGGTCCCTACGAGCAGTACTTC.

At least ten counts were recorded for this clonotype. This sequence joins TRBV10-2 and TRBJ1-5; D call uncertain. Germline V lookup: CDR1 WSHSY, CDR2 SAAADI. The CDR3 is made up of 16 amino acids. V was cut by 4 bases and J by 6 bases, with 19 bases left in between. The CDR3 sequence is CASSAIRPGNGQPQHF. The CDR3 coding sequence is TGCGCCAGCAGTGCTATCCGGCCGGGGAATGGTCAGCCCCAGCATTTT.

Ten or more counts support this clonotype. The gene calls are TRBV19 and TRBJ2-1, with D uncertain. Germline V gene data show CDR1 as LNHDA and CDR2 as SQIVND (reference sequence). The CDR3 sequence is 14 residues long. Deletions cut 3 bases from V and 8 bases from J, with 14 bases between. The CDR3 loop reads CASSMSSRADEQFF. The CDR3 nucleotides are TGTGCCAGTAGTATGTCCTCCCGGGCAGATGAGCAGTTCTTC.

As concerns this clonotype: A much larger clone is a single base away; this may be a read error. The chain links TRBV6-5 to TRBJ1-2, with D unresolved. The CDR3 runs 13 residues. CDR1 is MNHEY, CDR2 SVGAGI, per germline. Between the trimmed V and J ends, which lost 5 bases and 4 bases, there was a span of 11 bases. Here the CDR3 reads CASSHGRSYGYTF. In nucleotides, the CDR3 is TGTGCCAGCAGTCACGGGAGGAGCTATGGCTACACCTTC.

This chain joins TRBV5-1 and TRBJ2-3; D tentatively fits TRBD1 or TRBD2 (5 bases each). This CDR3 has 15 amino acids. The V end was cut by 4 bases, the J end by 3 bases, with 15 bases between. The germline gives CDR1 SGHRS, CDR2 YFSETQ. The CDR3, as DNA: TGCGCCAGCAGCCCGAGCAGGGACGGAACAGATACGCAGTATTTT. It specifies CASSPSRDGTDTQYF. Full variable domain (outside the CDR3, taken from reference TRBV5-1 and TRBJ2-3): KAGVTQTPRYLIKTRGQQVTLSCSPISGHRSVSWYQQTPGQGLQFLFEYFSETQRNKGNFPGRFSGRQFSNSRSEMNVSTLELGDSALYLCASSPSRDGTDTQYFGPGTRLTVL.